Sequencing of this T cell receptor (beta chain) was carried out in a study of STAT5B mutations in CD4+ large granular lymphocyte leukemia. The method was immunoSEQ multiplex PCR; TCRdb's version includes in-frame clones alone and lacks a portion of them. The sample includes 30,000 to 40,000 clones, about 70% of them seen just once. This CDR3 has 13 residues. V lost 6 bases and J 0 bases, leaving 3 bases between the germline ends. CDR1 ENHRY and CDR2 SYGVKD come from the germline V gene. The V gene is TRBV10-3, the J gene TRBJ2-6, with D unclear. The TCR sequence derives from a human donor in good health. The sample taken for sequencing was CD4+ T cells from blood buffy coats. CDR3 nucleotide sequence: TGTGCCATCAGAGTCTCTGGGGCCAACGTCCTGACTTTC. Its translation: CAIRVSGANVLTF.